The 21 T cell receptor beta chains listed next were all sequenced from one sample in a study. TCRdb analysed the RT-PCR reads with MiXCR anew, one entry per CDR3 protein. The data contain more than 600,000 distinct CDR3 sequences, 14% of them singletons. Sequencing used memory CD4+ T cells from blood. These receptors all come from a female donor in good health, serving as a healthy control.

This clonotype appeared a few times. The rearrangement uses TRBV28 and TRBJ2-2; weak D call: TRBD1 (6 bases). The germline CDR1 and CDR2 sequences are MDHEN and SYDVKM. Deletions cut 5 bases from V and 7 bases from J, with 14 bases between. The CDR3 length is 14 residues. Here the CDR3 reads CASSGQQGIGELFF. CDR3 nucleotide sequence: TGTGCCAGCAGTGGACAACAGGGAATCGGGGAGCTGTTTTTT.

This clonotype was seen a few times. The V gene is TRBV25-1, the J gene TRBJ2-1; TRBD2 matches at 11 bases. Per germline, CDR1 MGHDK and CDR2 SYGVNS. J gave up 4 bases and V 3 bases, and 5 bases lay outside the gene matches. This CDR3 region has 16 residues. CDR3 region: CASSDPTSGGYNEQFF. For the CDR3, the DNA is TGTGCCAGCAGTGACCCAACTAGCGGGGGTTACAATGAGCAGTTCTTC. The complete variable domain, with remaining parts taken from reference TRBV25-1 and TRBJ2-1, reads EADIYQTPRYLVIGTGKKITLECSQTMGHDKMYWYQQDPGMELHLIHYSYGVNSTEKGDLSSESTVSRIRTEHFPLTLESARPSHTSQYLCASSDPTSGGYNEQFFGPGTRLTVL.

This clonotype showed up many times. In DNA, the CDR3 is TGTGCCAGCAGCTTTAGCGGGGGCACAGATACGCAGTATTTT. Translating gives CASSFSGGTDTQYF. The chain recombines TRBV11-2 with TRBJ2-3, with 8 bases fitting TRBD2. Germline V lookup: CDR1 SGHAT, CDR2 FQNNGV. The CDR3 consists of 14 residues. Unmatched junction bases numbered 0, after V lost 3 bases and J lost 1 base.

This clonotype was recorded many times. The chain has TRBV27 and TRBJ1-1, with a tentative D call TRBD1 (5 bases). The V gene lost 7 bases and the J gene lost 2 bases, with 17 bases spanning the gap. This CDR3 is 15 amino acids long. Germline V lookup: CDR1 MNHEY, CDR2 SMNVEV (reference sequence). The CDR3 nucleotides are TGTGCCAGCACCTTCAGCCGACAGTCTAACACTGAAGCTTTCTTT. Amino acid sequence: CASTFSRQSNTEAFF.

This clonotype was seen at least ten times. This chain connects TRBV5-1 to TRBJ2-2; TRBD1 is a possible D gene (6 bases). The CDR3 is 15 amino acids. The germline gives CDR1 SGHRS, CDR2 YFSETQ. With 1 base removed from V and 5 bases from J, the gap between germline ends came to 12 bases. The CDR3 here is CASSLSRGSTGELFF. CDR3 in DNA: TGCGCCAGCAGCTTGTCCAGGGGCAGTACCGGGGAGCTGTTTTTT.

This clonotype appeared a few times. V gene TRBV2 combines with J gene TRBJ2-7; 8 nucleotides agree with TRBD2. V trimming: 6 bases; J trimming: 1 base; junction bases outside the gene matches: 2. CDR1 and CDR2 (germline): SNHLY, FYNNEI. This CDR3 contains 13 residues. This CDR3 is CASRVAGSYEQYF. The CDR3 nucleotides read TGTGCCAGCAGGGTAGCGGGGTCCTACGAGCAGTACTTC. Combining the CDR3 with reference TRBV2 and TRBJ2-7 gives the whole variable domain EPEVTQTPSHQVTQMGQEVILRCVPISNHLYFYWYRQILGQKVEFLVSFYNNEISEKSEIFDDQFSVERPDGSNFTLKIRSTKLEDSAMYFCASRVAGSYEQYFGPGTRLTVT.

The V call is TRBV9, the J call TRBJ2-7; D not certain. The germline gives CDR1 SGDLS, CDR2 YYNGEE. V shed 0 bases and J shed 0 bases, with 7 bases lying between them. The CDR3 sequence is 14 residues long. The CDR3, as DNA: TGTGCCAGCAGCGTAGCCCAAAGCTCCTACGAGCAGTACTTC. Protein: CASSVAQSSYEQYF.

In this sample, this clonotype turned up many times. The chain is built from TRBV20-1 and TRBJ2-7; D perhaps matches TRBD1 (6 bases). This CDR3 region has 14 residues. Germline V gene lookup returns CDR1 DFQATT and CDR2 SNEGSKA (reference sequence). The V end was cut by 0 bases, the J end by 1 base, with 10 bases between. CDR3 bases: TGCAGTGCTAGAGATCGGGACACTTCCTACGAGCAGTACTTC. It codes for CSARDRDTSYEQYF.

This CDR3 is CAWSVRGLAGELFF. CDR3 nucleotides: TGTGCCTGGAGTGTTAGGGGATTGGCCGGGGAGCTGTTTTTT. The chain links TRBV30 to TRBJ2-2; perhaps TRBD1 as D (5 bases). The germline CDR1 and CDR2 sequences are GTSNPN and SVGIG (reference sequence). The CDR3 is made up of 14 amino acids. V lost 0 bases and J 6 bases, leaving 11 bases between the germline ends. Using reference TRBV30 and TRBJ2-2 for the parts outside the CDR3, the full variable domain is SQTIHQWPATLVQPVGSPLSLECTVEGTSNPNLYWYRQAAGRGLQLLFYSVGIGQISSEVPQNLSASRPQDRQFILSSKKLLLSDSGFYLCAWSVRGLAGELFFGEGSRLTVL.

A few counts support this clonotype. J is TRBJ1-5 and V is TRBV12-3 or TRBV12-4; no reliable D call. The CDR3 runs to 12 residues. V was pared by 4 bases and J by 11 bases, with 12 bases between. The CDR3 protein is CASSSTLLAQHF. The CDR3 region has the DNA TGTGCCAGCAGTTCTACTCTACTGGCCCAGCATTTT.

V gene TRBV20-1 combines with J gene TRBJ1-4, with 7 bases lining up with TRBD1. The CDR3 runs 15 residues. V dropped 3 bases and J dropped 8; count of bases not matched to a gene: 12. Germline V gene lookup returns CDR1 DFQATT and CDR2 SNEGSKA (reference sequence). The CDR3 protein is CSARGVGQTLEKLFF. The CDR3 nucleotides are TGCAGTGCTAGGGGGGTGGGACAGACGTTGGAAAAACTGTTTTTT.

This clonotype came up many times. The rearrangement uses TRBV27 and TRBJ2-5, with 11 bases that match TRBD1. J lost 5 bases, V lost 5 bases, and 7 bases had no gene match. The length of the CDR3 is 15 residues. CDR1 and CDR2 from the germline V gene are MNHEY and SMNVEV (reference sequence). For the CDR3, the DNA is TGTGCCAGCAGTCTCGGACAGGGGGCGCAGGAGACCCAGTACTTC. Amino acid sequence: CASSLGQGAQETQYF.

This clonotype turned up a few times. The J gene is TRBJ2-7, the V gene TRBV28; D unresolved. Deletions cut 6 bases from V and 4 bases from J, with 13 bases between. Germline V gives CDR1 MDHEN, CDR2 SYDVKM. CDR3 length: 13 amino acids. The CDR3 DNA sequence: TGTGCCAGCAGGCGCCCCGTGACTTACGAGCAGTACTTC. Its protein product is CASRRPVTYEQYF.

The chain couples TRBV15 to TRBJ2-1, with D possibly TRBD2 on 5 matching bases. The CDR3 contains 15 residues. Germline V lookup: CDR1 LNHNV, CDR2 YYDKDF (reference sequence). V gave up 6 bases and J gave up 2 bases, with 14 bases separating them. DNA for the CDR3: TGTGCCACCAGTAGCTTAGCGAGCCCCTACAATGAGCAGTTCTTC. This codes for CATSSLASPYNEQFF.

This rearrangement joins TRBV9 to TRBJ2-3; TRBD2 aligns across 8 bases. V was pared by 3 bases and J by 3 bases, with 6 bases of the junction left unmatched. The CDR3 is 15 residues long. Germline values: CDR1 SGDLS, CDR2 YYNGEE. The CDR3 nucleotides read TGTGCCAGCAGCGGATCGGGGGGGCTGACAGATACGCAGTATTTT. Translating it yields CASSGSGGLTDTQYF.

This clonotype appeared a single time. V is TRBV11-2 and J is TRBJ1-5, with a tentative D call TRBD1 (6 bases). CDR1 SGHAT and CDR2 FQNNGV come from the germline V gene. With 2 bases removed from V and 5 bases from J, the gap between germline ends came to 10 bases. The CDR3 totals 14 residues. The CDR3 DNA reads TGTGCCAGCAGCTTAAGGGACACTCATCAGCCCCAGCATTTT. It specifies CASSLRDTHQPQHF.

This clonotype was seen many times. The chain carries TRBV6-5 and TRBJ2-7; a weak D match, TRBD2 (5 bases). The CDR3 has 12 residues. The germline V gene encodes CDR1 MNHEY and CDR2 SVGAGI. With 9 bases removed from V and 2 bases from J, the gap between germline ends came to 11 bases. The CDR3 loop is CARASRAYEQYF. CDR3 bases: TGTGCCAGGGCCTCGAGGGCCTACGAGCAGTACTTC.

This clonotype has only a few counts. This chain connects TRBV5-1 to TRBJ1-6; TRBD1 matches at 10 bases. The CDR3 spans 15 residues. V shed 3 bases, J shed 5 bases, and the junction held 2 bases outside the gene matches. CDR1 and CDR2 from the germline V gene are SGHRS and YFSETQ. The CDR3 reads CASSSTGGDNSPLHF. The CDR3 nucleotides are TGCGCCAGCAGCTCGACAGGGGGCGATAATTCACCCCTCCACTTT.

The chain has TRBV5-1 and TRBJ2-1; 8 bases align to TRBD1. Losses at the gene ends were 3 bases for V and 5 bases for J; bases not matched to a gene: 4. Germline V gene lookup returns CDR1 SGHRS and CDR2 YFSETQ. CDR3 length: 14 amino acids. CDR3 bases: TGCGCCAGCAGCTATCGGGGACAGGACAATGAGCAGTTCTTC. As protein: CASSYRGQDNEQFF.

This clonotype appeared many times. The CDR3, as DNA: TGTGCCAGCAGCGCCACGGGTAACACCGGGGAGCTGTTTTTT. Translated: CASSATGNTGELFF. The V call is TRBV7-3, the J call TRBJ2-2; D gene unclear. Germline V gene sequence: CDR1 SGHTA, CDR2 FQGTGA. The germline V and J ends were trimmed by 5 bases and 2 bases, with 9 bases remaining between them. The CDR3 has 14 amino acids.

The rearrangement joins TRBV9 to TRBJ2-1; the D gene is possibly TRBD1 (6 bases). Trimming pared 0 bases from V and 2 bases from J, leaving 9 bases between. Germline V gene data show CDR1 as SGDLS and CDR2 as YYNGEE. CDR3 size: 15 residues. The CDR3 region is CASSVDRVPYNEQFF. The CDR3 nucleotides are TGTGCCAGCAGCGTAGACAGGGTGCCCTACAATGAGCAGTTCTTC.